The 16 T cell receptor beta chains reported below all come from one sample, sequenced in a study of OX40 agonist ivuxolimab in advanced cancers. Here immunoSEQ multiplex PCR was the method, and the copy in TCRdb shows in-frame clones only, minus some. The data contain 45,000 to 65,000 clones, roughly 84% of them singletons. Here the sequenced sample was CD4+ or CD8+ T cells sorted from blood, taken in a trial of the OX40 agonist ivuxolimab. The receptors were gathered from an adult with an advanced solid tumor such as melanoma, head and neck, liver or kidney cancer.

This chain connects TRBV9 to TRBJ2-2, with 7 bases lining up with TRBD2. Germline V gene sequence: CDR1 SGDLS, CDR2 YYNGEE. The CDR3 has 15 residues. With V trimmed by 6 bases and J by 4 bases, 9 bases remained unmatched. As DNA, the CDR3 is TGTGCCAGCACCATGGGGGGGACCACCACCGGGGAGCTGTTTTTT. Its protein is CASTMGGTTTGELFF.

Here the CDR3 reads CASSLGPSGGYTF. CDR3 in DNA: TGTGCCAGCAGCTTAGGGCCCAGTGGGGGCTACACCTTC. The chain joins TRBV5-6 to TRBJ1-2; D is undetermined. V lost 2 bases and J lost 8, with 13 bases in between. The CDR3 extends over 13 amino acids. CDR1 and CDR2 from the germline V gene are SGHDT and YYEEEE. The full variable domain, completed using reference TRBV5-6 and TRBJ1-2, is DAGVTQSPTHLIKTRGQQVTLRCSPKSGHDTVSWYQQALGQGPQFIFQYYEEEERQRGNFPDRFSGHQFPNYSSELNVNALLLGDSALYLCASSLGPSGGYTFGSGTRLTVV.

The chain couples TRBV25-1 to TRBJ2-3; no clear D gene. Trimming shortened V by 3 bases and J by 6 bases, and 10 bases separated the two germline ends. CDR1 and CDR2 from the germline V gene are MGHDK and SYGVNS. The CDR3 spans 13 residues. In DNA, the CDR3 is TGTGCCAGCAGTGACAGGCGGTGGGATACGCAGTATTTT. Amino acid sequence: CASSDRRWDTQYF. Combining the CDR3 with reference TRBV25-1 and TRBJ2-3 gives the whole variable domain EADIYQTPRYLVIGTGKKITLECSQTMGHDKMYWYQQDPGMELHLIHYSYGVNSTEKGDLSSESTVSRIRTEHFPLTLESARPSHTSQYLCASSDRRWDTQYFGPGTRLTVL.

This clone was counted once. The chain uses TRBV5-4 and TRBJ2-3; TRBD2 aligns across 8 bases. The CDR3 consists of 15 residues. From germline, CDR1 is SGHNT and CDR2 YYREEE (reference sequence). The trim removed 6 bases at V and 1 base at J, leaving 7 bases unmatched. The CDR3, as DNA: TGTGCCAGCATGGAGCGGGGGTTCGGCACAGATACGCAGTATTTT. Amino acid sequence: CASMERGFGTDTQYF.

The V and J genes are TRBV7-2 and TRBJ1-6, with D possibly TRBD1 on 5 matching bases. V shed 0 bases and J shed 6 bases, with 9 bases lying between them. Germline lookup yields CDR1 SGHTA and CDR2 FQGNSA. The CDR3 runs to 15 residues. The CDR3 spells CASSLAGVGNSPLHF. CDR3 sequence (DNA): TGTGCCAGCAGCTTAGCGGGGGTAGGTAATTCACCCCTCCACTTT.

The chain carries TRBV5-1 and TRBJ2-6, with a weak D call TRBD2 (6 bases). The CDR3 sequence is 15 residues long. V was trimmed by 0 bases and J by 2 bases, leaving 6 bases between them. The germline V gene has CDR1 SGHRS and CDR2 YFSETQ. The CDR3 coding sequence is TGCGCCAGCAGCTTGGGCGGGGCTGGGGCCAACGTCCTGACTTTC. Translation gives CASSLGGAGANVLTF.

The rearrangement links TRBV18 to TRBJ2-2; TRBD1 might be the D (6 bases). Germline values: CDR1 KGHSH, CDR2 LQKENI. V dropped 6 bases and J dropped 0 bases, with 11 bases sitting between them. The CDR3 is 15 amino acids. Here the CDR3 DNA reads TGTGCCAGCTCTCGGGACATCGCGAACACCGGGGAGCTGTTTTTT. Protein sequence: CASSRDIANTGELFF.

The genes are TRBV27 and TRBJ1-1, with 12 bases aligning to TRBD1. Germline lookup yields CDR1 MNHEY and CDR2 SMNVEV (reference sequence). The ends lost 0 bases at V and 6 bases at J; junction bases unmatched: 8. The CDR3 runs to 17 residues. CDR3 residues: CASSLSFTGQGASEAFF. CDR3 sequence (DNA): TGTGCCAGCAGTTTATCGTTTACGGGACAGGGGGCTTCTGAAGCTTTCTTT.

This chain links TRBV12-5 with TRBJ2-2; 8 positions agree with TRBD1. CDR1 is LGHNT and CDR2 is FRNRAP in the germline V gene. This CDR3 spans 15 amino acids. V trimming: 2 bases; J trimming: 4 bases; junction bases outside the gene matches: 3. The CDR3 protein is CASGLTTGGTGELFF. In DNA, the CDR3 is TGTGCTAGTGGTTTGACTACAGGGGGCACCGGGGAGCTGTTTTTT.

The genes are TRBV27 and TRBJ1-2; no definite D call. CDR1 and CDR2 from the germline V gene are MNHEY and SMNVEV (reference sequence). Trimming removed 1 base from V and 8 bases from J, with 20 bases in between. The CDR3 sequence is 16 residues long. The CDR3 bases are TGTGCCAGCAGTTTATGGGCCCGCAGTGACGGCCAGGGCTACACCTTC. Its translation: CASSLWARSDGQGYTF.

This clone was seen just once. This sequence joins TRBV19 and TRBJ1-2; no reliable D call. This CDR3 region has 13 residues. The ends were cut back, 3 bases at V and 0 bases at J, with 5 bases in the middle. The germline V gene encodes CDR1 LNHDA and CDR2 SQIVND (reference sequence). CDR3 nucleotide sequence: TGTGCCAGTAGTATCTTAGCTAACTATGGCTACACCTTC. Translated: CASSILANYGYTF.

The genes are TRBV9 and TRBJ2-2, with TRBD1 as a possible D gene (5 bases). In germline, CDR1 is SGDLS, CDR2 YYNGEE. V lost 1 base to trimming and J lost 0 bases, with 13 bases between them. This CDR3 is 17 amino acids long. The CDR3 protein is CASSVRQGPANTGELFF. The DNA of the CDR3 is TGTGCCAGCAGCGTACGGCAGGGCCCCGCGAACACCGGGGAGCTGTTTTTT.

The rearrangement links TRBV10-3 to TRBJ1-1; D perhaps matches TRBD1 (5 bases). V lost 4 bases to trimming and J lost 6 bases, with 15 bases between them. The CDR3 runs 14 residues. CDR1 and CDR2 (germline): ENHRY, SYGVKD. The CDR3 loop is CAISGGRDVAEAFF. Written as DNA, the CDR3 is TGTGCCATCAGTGGCGGCAGGGACGTAGCTGAAGCTTTCTTT.

The chain has TRBV10-3 and TRBJ1-1; a possible D gene is TRBD1 (6 bases). Per germline, CDR1 ENHRY and CDR2 SYGVKD. V was pared by 3 bases and J by 3 bases, with 11 bases between. The CDR3 totals 14 residues. CDR3 in amino acids: CAISDPTGYTEAFF. The CDR3 DNA follows: TGTGCCATCAGTGACCCGACAGGATACACTGAAGCTTTCTTT.

The rearrangement uses TRBV11-3 and TRBJ2-1, with TRBD2 matching over 8 bases. Looked up from germline, CDR1 is SGHNT and CDR2 is YENEEA. V lost 4 bases to trimming and J lost 12 bases; unmatched junction nucleotides: 8. This CDR3 contains 13 residues. Here the CDR3 reads CASSSGGVIGQFF. The CDR3 DNA follows: TGTGCCAGCAGCTCCGGGGGGGTTATCGGGCAGTTCTTC.

This chain joins TRBV5-1 and TRBJ1-1, with D unclear. CDR1 is SGHRS and CDR2 is YFSETQ in the germline V gene. The ends were cut back, 1 base at V and 6 bases at J, with 25 bases in the middle. The CDR3 totals 18 residues. DNA for the CDR3: TGCGCCAGCAGCTTGCGGTTTAAGGGCCGCCCTGCGGACCCTGAAGCTTTCTTT. It translates to CASSLRFKGRPADPEAFF.